The TCR beta chain under discussion was sequenced for a study of T cells in localized non-small cell lung cancer. The protocol was immunoSEQ multiplex PCR, while the TCRdb copy is restricted to in-frame clones and leaves out a portion. Among just over 70,000 clones listed, around 85% were seen once. Regarding the study as a whole: Sequencing covered just one tumor region, so heterogeneity cannot be ruled out.

Note on this clone: Its antigen remains unidentified.

This specimen was peripheral blood, taken before any cancer treatment. This receptor was obtained from a male donor aged 60 or over with stage III squamous cell lung carcinoma.

CDR3: CASSRYRDPKETQYF. Here the CDR3 DNA reads TGTGCCAGTAGTCGGTACAGGGATCCCAAAGAGACCCAGTACTTC. V and J are TRBV19 and TRBJ2-5, with D perhaps TRBD1 (6 bases). CDR3 size: 15 residues. V was cut by 5 bases and J by 3 bases, with 16 bases left in between. Germline lookup yields CDR1 LNHDA and CDR2 SQIVND (reference sequence).